The source of this TCR beta chain is a study of cytomegalovirus exposure and HLA in healthy donors. Overall study: An analysis done earlier identified 120 million or so unique TCR beta sequences from approximately 180 million T cells. The study's findings and limits: Several V segments, TRBV6-2 and TRBV6-3 among them, could not be told apart and were dropped. V- and J-gene trimming of TCR beta was linked (in a later analysis) to a missense DCLRE1C variant. At a 0.05 false discovery rate, a later analysis found 18,000 or so TCR beta sequences to be associated with HLA alleles.

On this clone: The target antigen is unknown.

The study ran its PCR with 60 Vbeta and 13 Jbeta primers. Assay: immunoSEQ multiplex PCR; the TCRdb copy retains only in-frame clones and omits some. The sample has about 75,000 clones, more than 65% seen once. Germline assignment: CDR1 LNHDA and CDR2 SQIVND (reference sequence). This CDR3 spans 13 amino acids. V dropped 8 bases and J dropped 4 bases, with 12 bases sitting between them. This chain uses TRBV19 with TRBJ2-1; a weak D match, TRBD2 (6 bases). The sequence was collected from a man between 65 and 80 years old in good health and CMV-seropositive. Sequenced input: PBMCs. The chain's CDR3 is CASYSGEYNEQFF. In DNA form, the CDR3 reads TGTGCCAGTTATAGCGGAGAATACAATGAGCAGTTCTTC.